These T cell receptor beta chains were read from a single sample in a study of blood T cell repertoires in COVID-19. Assay: immunoSEQ multiplex PCR; the TCRdb copy retains only in-frame clones and omits some. This sample has about 110,000 clones; more than 65% occur once, and the top ten carry about 3.8%. The sequenced sample was peripheral blood. These receptors came from an elderly woman with acute or convalescent COVID-19. Both conserved end residues are part of each CDR3. The D gene is left open where the match is weak. Size values are once, few and many counts, or a class for expanded clones, and some rows have none.

v_call	j_call	clone_size	d_call	cdr3_aa	cdr3_nt
TRBV27	TRBJ2-1	many	NA	CASASGSSYNEQFF	TGTGCCAGCGCGTCGGGGAGCTCCTACAATGAGCAGTTCTTC
TRBV7-9	TRBJ1-1	NA	TRBD1	CASSLSQGDTEAFF	TGTGCCAGCAGCTTATCACAGGGGGACACTGAAGCTTTCTTT
TRBV2	TRBJ2-3	NA	TRBD2	CASSPGLVRDTQYF	TGTGCCAGCAGCCCGGGACTAGTGAGGGATACGCAGTATTTT
TRBV6-5	TRBJ2-1	NA	TRBD2	CASRRSAGGSIEQFF	TGTGCCAGCAGGAGGTCAGCGGGGGGGTCTATTGAGCAGTTCTTC
TRBV30	TRBJ2-1	NA	TRBD1	CAWSEGTVYNEQFF	TGTGCCTGGAGTGAAGGGACAGTATACAATGAGCAGTTCTTC
TRBV7-9	TRBJ2-1	NA	TRBD2	CASSNPGGSGRASTYNEQFF	TGTGCCAGCAGCAACCCGGGGGGTAGCGGGAGGGCCTCGACTTACAATGAGCAGTTCTTC
TRBV7-2	TRBJ2-4	once	TRBD2	CASSPTSVGNIQYF	TGTGCCAGCAGCCCGACTAGCGTTGGAAACATTCAGTACTTC
TRBV4-1	TRBJ1-2	NA	NA	CASSQAPLGVYGYTF	TGCGCCAGCAGCCAAGCCCCGTTGGGAGTCTATGGCTACACCTTC
TRBV19	TRBJ2-3	NA	TRBD2	CASSPRWGLAVTDTQYF	TGTGCCAGTAGTCCCCGGTGGGGACTAGCGGTCACAGATACGCAGTATTTT
TRBV6-5	TRBJ1-1	NA	NA	CASRTVLNTEAFF	TGTGCCAGCAGGACAGTCCTGAACACTGAAGCTTTCTTT
TRBV5-1	TRBJ1-1	NA	NA	CASSLGGTQGTEAFF	TGCGCCAGCAGCTTGGGAGGGACTCAAGGCACTGAAGCTTTCTTT
TRBV5-6	TRBJ2-2	NA	NA	CASSFLDTPNTGELFF	TGTGCCAGCAGCTTCCTGGACACCCCGAACACCGGGGAGCTGTTTTTT
TRBV9	TRBJ2-4	NA	TRBD2	CASSALIGTSGTSAKNIQYF	TGTGCCAGCAGCGCCCTGATCGGGACTAGCGGGACTTCAGCCAAAAACATTCAGTACTTC
TRBV5-1	TRBJ2-2	NA	TRBD1	CASSLADGQGANTGELFF	TGCGCCAGCAGCTTGGCCGACGGACAGGGGGCGAACACCGGGGAGCTGTTTTTT
TRBV11-1	TRBJ2-3	NA	TRBD1	CASSIRDRSTDTQYF	TGTGCCAGCAGCATCCGGGACAGGAGCACAGATACGCAGTATTTT
TRBV6-2/TRBV6-3	TRBJ2-1	NA	NA	CASSFKDIRSYNEQFF	TGTGCCAGCAGTTTTAAAGACATTCGGTCCTACAATGAGCAGTTCTTC
TRBV7-9	TRBJ2-3	once	NA	CASSSLGSDTQYF	TGTGCCAGCAGCTCTCTCGGGTCAGATACGCAGTATTTT
TRBV7-4	TRBJ1-4	NA	TRBD1	CASSYIGQGTNEKLFF	TGTGCCAGCAGCTATATAGGACAGGGGACTAATGAAAAACTGTTTTTT
TRBV6-6	TRBJ1-4	NA	TRBD1	CASSYPGQGNEKLFF	TGTGCCAGCAGTTACCCGGGACAGGGTAATGAAAAACTGTTTTTT
TRBV19	TRBJ2-7	NA	NA	CASTARDRQEQYF	TGTGCCAGTACTGCCCGGGATCGTCAAGAGCAGTACTTC
TRBV6-2/TRBV6-3	TRBJ2-1	NA	TRBD2	CASSYSRGTSGPNEQFF	TGTGCCAGCAGTTACTCGAGAGGTACTAGCGGGCCAAATGAGCAGTTCTTC
TRBV2	TRBJ1-5	once	TRBD1	CASSSGTGWDQPQHF	TGTGCCAGCAGTTCCGGGACAGGGTGGGATCAGCCCCAGCATTTT
TRBV6-1	TRBJ2-7	NA	TRBD2	CASSEAFRTSKDEQYF	TGTGCCAGCAGTGAAGCCTTCCGGACTAGCAAGGACGAGCAGTACTTC
TRBV5-1	TRBJ2-3	NA	TRBD1	CASSLGDRPYNTQYF	TGCGCCAGCAGCTTGGGGGACAGGCCTTATAATACGCAGTATTTT
TRBV11-1	TRBJ2-3	NA	TRBD2	CASSLGLAGGSDTQYF	TGTGCCAGCAGCCTCGGACTAGCGGGAGGATCAGATACGCAGTATTTT
TRBV24-1	TRBJ2-5	NA	NA	CATTGAHRETQYF	TGTGCCACCACCGGAGCACATAGGGAGACCCAGTACTTC
TRBV27	TRBJ2-7	NA	TRBD2	CASSSLPASGNYEQYF	TGTGCCAGCAGTTCCCTCCCGGCTAGCGGGAACTACGAGCAGTACTTC